These T cell receptor beta chains were read from a single sample in a study of CD8 T cells in ankylosing spondylitis. TCRdb recomputed calls from the 5' RACE reads with MiXCR, one row per CDR3 protein. The sample consists of roughly 86,000 distinct CDR3 sequences, about 8.1% of them appearing once. Sequenced material: blood, either unsorted or a sorted T cell fraction (not recorded which). The receptors were sampled from a male donor with ankylosing spondylitis or in good health (not recorded which). CDR3s include the opening cysteine and the closing phenylalanine or tryptophan. D genes are given only for firm matches. The size of a clone is reported for some rows only, either as once, few or many, or as a class for expanded clones.

D	V	size	length	J	DNA	CDR3
-	TRBV5-8	many	12	TRBJ2-2	TGTGCCAGCAGGCACGACACCGGGGAGCTGTTTTTT	CASRHDTGELFF
TRBD1	TRBV12-5	many	13	TRBJ2-3	TGTGCTAGTGGAATACAGGGGACAGATACGCAGTATTTT	CASGIQGTDTQYF
TRBD2	TRBV5-4	many	16	TRBJ2-7	TGTGCCAGCAGCTCAGACCCTAGCGGGGGGATCTACGAGCAGTACTTC	CASSSDPSGGIYEQYF
-	TRBV20-1	many	14	TRBJ2-7	TGCAGTGCTAGCCCTCCGTTGGGGGATAAGGAGCAGTACTTC	CSASPPLGDKEQYF
-	TRBV28	few	15	TRBJ2-6	TGTGCCAGCAGTTTACGGCTAGCTGGGGCCAACGTCCTGACTTTC	CASSLRLAGANVLTF
TRBD2	TRBV20-1	few	15	TRBJ2-5	TGCAGTGCTAGAGACGGGGGGGCCCCGCAAGAGACCCAGTACTTC	CSARDGGAPQETQYF
TRBD1	TRBV7-2	many	14	TRBJ2-5	TGTGCCAGCAGCCCTTTGGGCAGGGGGAAGACCCAGTACTTC	CASSPLGRGKTQYF
TRBD1	TRBV2	many	14	TRBJ2-3	TGTGCCAGCACTGAGACAGGGGTCGCAGATACGCAGTATTTT	CASTETGVADTQYF
TRBD1	TRBV6-1	-	14	TRBJ2-1	TGTGCCAGCACGGACAGGGGGCGTAATAATGAGCAGTTCTTC	CASTDRGRNNEQFF
TRBD2	TRBV9	many	15	TRBJ2-1	TGTGCCAGCAGCCTTAACCAGCGGGGGGGCAGTGAGCAGTTCTTC	CASSLNQRGGSEQFF
TRBD2	TRBV12-3/TRBV12-4	many	12	TRBJ2-1	TGTGCCAGCAGTTTCCGGGCTAGCGGTCTGTTCTTC	CASSFRASGLFF
TRBD1	TRBV24-1	many	16	TRBJ1-1	TGTGCCACCAGTGACCCTCGACAGGGGGGAAACACTGAAGCTTTCTTT	CATSDPRQGGNTEAFF
-	TRBV20-1	few	12	TRBJ2-7	TGCAGTGCTAGGCGTAGGGACTACGAGCAGTACTTC	CSARRRDYEQYF
TRBD1	TRBV6-5	many	15	TRBJ1-1	TGTGCCAGCAGTTACCAGGGGGCACCGAACACTGAAGCTTTCTTT	CASSYQGAPNTEAFF
TRBD2	TRBV28	many	14	TRBJ2-7	TGTGCCAGCAGTTTCCCCGGGGGGAGTCTCGAGCAGTACTTC	CASSFPGGSLEQYF
-	TRBV3-1	many	15	TRBJ1-1	TGTGCCAGCAGCCAAGATCCAGGGGCGGACACTGAAGCTTTCTTT	CASSQDPGADTEAFF
-	TRBV7-9	many	11	TRBJ1-1	TGTGCCAGCAGCCTGACAGATGAAGCTTTCTTT	CASSLTDEAFF
TRBD1	TRBV5-1	-	16	TRBJ2-2	TGCGCCAGCAGCTCCCGACAGGGGGCCGGCACCGGGGAGCTGTTTTTT	CASSSRQGAGTGELFF
-	TRBV7-9	few	14	TRBJ1-6	TGTGCCAGCAGCCACGGCCTAGGGAATTCACCCCTCCACTTT	CASSHGLGNSPLHF
-	TRBV7-9	-	15	TRBJ2-7	TGTGCCAGCAGCCCCTCGGACCCAATCCCATACGAGCAGTACTTC	CASSPSDPIPYEQYF
-	TRBV6-1	many	13	TRBJ2-7	TGTGCCAGCAGAAAGGGGGGGCCCTACGAGCAGTACTTC	CASRKGGPYEQYF
TRBD1	TRBV5-1	-	12	TRBJ1-1	TGCGCCAGCAGCCAACAGGGGACTGAAGCTTTCTTT	CASSQQGTEAFF
-	TRBV7-3	many	16	TRBJ2-3	TGTGCCAGCAGCTTAAATCCCGCGGTCCCCACAGATACGCAGTATTTT	CASSLNPAVPTDTQYF
TRBD2	TRBV12-3/TRBV12-4	many	18	TRBJ2-1	TGTGCCAGCAGTCCCCGGAAAGCGGGGGGGGACTTATACAATGAGCAGTTCTTC	CASSPRKAGGDLYNEQFF
-	TRBV6-6	few	13	TRBJ2-5	TGTGCCAGCAGTTACGAGCCCCCCGAGTCTCAGTACTTC	CASSYEPPESQYF
TRBD1	TRBV20-1	few	17	TRBJ2-7	TGCAGTGCTAGAGATTCAGGCGGGACAGGGGGACGATACGAGCAGTACTTC	CSARDSGGTGGRYEQYF
-	TRBV7-9	many	13	TRBJ2-2	TGTGCCAGCAGCTTAGGTCACACCGGGGAGCTGTTTTTT	CASSLGHTGELFF
-	TRBV7-3	few	11	TRBJ1-2	TGTGCCAGCAGCTCAGACAGATCTTACACCTTC	CASSSDRSYTF
TRBD1	TRBV12-3/TRBV12-4	few	17	TRBJ2-3	TGTGCCAGCAGTCCTGGACAGGGGGTTCATCGGTCGGATACGCAGTATTTT	CASSPGQGVHRSDTQYF
-	TRBV7-8	few	15	TRBJ1-1	TGTGCCAGCAGCTTATGGGCAGGAGGGAACACTGAAGCTTTCTTT	CASSLWAGGNTEAFF
TRBD2	TRBV30	-	17	TRBJ2-6	TGTGCCTGGACTAGCGGGATGATCCGTTCTGGGGCCAACGTCCTGACTTTC	CAWTSGMIRSGANVLTF
TRBD1	TRBV28	many	15	TRBJ2-1	TGTGCCAGCAAAAACACCGGGACAGGGCGCCGTGAGCAGTTCTTC	CASKNTGTGRREQFF
-	TRBV12-3/TRBV12-4	few	18	TRBJ2-3	TGTGCCAGCAGTTTGGTAGGGGGGGGGACGACCAGCACAGATACGCAGTATTTT	CASSLVGGGTTSTDTQYF
-	TRBV23-1	many	19	TRBJ2-5	TGCGCCAGCAGTCAAAACCTGAACTGCGGGCCTCGGGGCCAAGAGACCCAGTACTTC	CASSQNLNCGPRGQETQYF
TRBD1	TRBV4-2	many	15	TRBJ2-3	TGTGCCAGCAGCCAACCGGGACAGAGCACAGATACGCAGTATTTT	CASSQPGQSTDTQYF
TRBD2	TRBV6-1	many	14	TRBJ2-3	TGTGCCAGCGGGCGGGGGGGGGACACAGATACGCAGTATTTT	CASGRGGDTDTQYF
-	TRBV5-1	many	18	TRBJ2-3	TGCGCCAGCAGCTCGGGCCAATTGCTGGGGCCTAGCACAGATACGCAGTATTTT	CASSSGQLLGPSTDTQYF
-	TRBV6-1	many	16	TRBJ2-3	TGTGCCAGCAGACCACTTTTGAAAACAGACACAGATACGCAGTATTTT	CASRPLLKTDTDTQYF
-	TRBV7-2	many	13	TRBJ2-7	TGTGCCAGCAGCTTAGAAAACTTATACGAGCAGTACTTC	CASSLENLYEQYF
-	TRBV9	many	14	TRBJ2-5	TGTGCCAGCAGCGTAGGTACAGGGAAAGAGACCCAGTACTTC	CASSVGTGKETQYF
TRBD2	TRBV7-9	-	15	TRBJ2-5	TGTGCCAGCAGCTTAATTAGCGGGGGCCAAGAGACCCAGTACTTC	CASSLISGGQETQYF
-	TRBV28	many	14	TRBJ2-1	TGTGCCAGCAGTTCTAAGTATTATAGGTATGAGCAGTTCTTC	CASSSKYYRYEQFF
TRBD2	TRBV9	-	19	TRBJ2-2	TGTGCCAGCAGCGTAGATGGACTAGCGGGGGGGACGGTCGGTCGGGAGCTGTTTTTT	CASSVDGLAGGTVGRELFF